A single count supports the clone carrying this TCR beta chain. The antigen remains unidentified. This CDR3 is built from 12 residues. Germline CDR1 and CDR2: MNHNS and SASEGT. V shed 6 bases, J shed 11 bases, and the junction held 7 bases outside the gene matches. The data belong to a study of cytomegalovirus exposure and HLA in healthy donors. Notes on the study in general: Among donors in an Asian-associated ancestry cluster, a later analysis reportedly found fewer N-insertions than the approximately 670-donor mean.

PCR employed 60 Vbeta and 13 Jbeta primers. This table comes from immunoSEQ multiplex PCR, and its TCRdb copy is limited to in-frame clones, with some not included. The repertoire consists of approximately 150,000 clones, with under 80% occurring once and the leading ten covering around 2.3%. Sequencing was done on a sample of PBMCs. The clonotype originates from a human donor in good health. V and J are TRBV6-1 and TRBJ1-1; 9 bases match TRBD1. CDR3 sequence: CASRTGTGKAFF. The CDR3 DNA follows: TGTGCCAGCAGAACCGGGACAGGGAAGGCTTTCTTT.